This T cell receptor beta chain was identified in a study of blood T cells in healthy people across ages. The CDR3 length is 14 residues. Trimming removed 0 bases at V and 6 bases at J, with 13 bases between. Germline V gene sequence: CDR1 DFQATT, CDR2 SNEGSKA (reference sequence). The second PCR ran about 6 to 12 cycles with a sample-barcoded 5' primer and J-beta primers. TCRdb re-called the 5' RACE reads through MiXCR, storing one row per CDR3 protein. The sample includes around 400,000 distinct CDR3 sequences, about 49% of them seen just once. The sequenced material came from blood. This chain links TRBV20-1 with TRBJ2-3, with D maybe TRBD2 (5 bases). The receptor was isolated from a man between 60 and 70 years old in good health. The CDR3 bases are TGCAGTGCTAGAGATCGGAGTAGCGAGGATACGCAGTATTTT. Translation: CSARDRSSEDTQYF.